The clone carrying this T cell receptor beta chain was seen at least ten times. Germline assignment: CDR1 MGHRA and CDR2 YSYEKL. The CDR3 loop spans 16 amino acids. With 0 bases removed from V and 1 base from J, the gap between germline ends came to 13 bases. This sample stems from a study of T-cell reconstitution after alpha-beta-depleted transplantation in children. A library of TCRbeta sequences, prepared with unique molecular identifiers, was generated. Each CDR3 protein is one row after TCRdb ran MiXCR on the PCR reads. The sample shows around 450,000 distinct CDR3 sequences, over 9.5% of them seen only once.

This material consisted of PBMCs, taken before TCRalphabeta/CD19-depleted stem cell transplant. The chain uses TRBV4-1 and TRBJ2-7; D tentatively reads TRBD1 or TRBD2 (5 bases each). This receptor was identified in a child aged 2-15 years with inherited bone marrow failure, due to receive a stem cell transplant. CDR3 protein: CASSQDSTGTSYEQYF. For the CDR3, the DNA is TGCGCCAGCAGCCAAGATAGCACCGGGACGTCCTACGAGCAGTACTTC.